The 21 T cell receptor beta chains in this list originate from one sample, sequenced in a study of T cell responses to AZD1222 COVID-19 vaccine. Generated by immunoSEQ multiplex PCR, the TCRdb table keeps only in-frame clones and is missing some. This sample has 100,000 to 150,000 clones; 90% occur once, and the top ten carry less than 9%. Sequenced here: peripheral blood, sampled on day 0 of AZD1222 vaccination. The receptor source for this set is an adult in good health.

The rearrangement uses TRBV18 and TRBJ1-2; D ambiguous. CDR1 is KGHSH, CDR2 LQKENI, per germline. Trimming took off 3 bases at V and 8 bases at J, with 16 bases between the two ends. CDR3 length: 14 amino acids. The CDR3: CASSPVRNYEGYTF. In DNA, the CDR3 is TGTGCCAGCTCACCGGTGCGAAATTATGAGGGCTACACCTTC. The full variable domain, completed using reference TRBV18 and TRBJ1-2, is NAGVMQNPRHLVRRRGQEARLRCSPMKGHSHVYWYRQLPEEGLKFMVYLQKENIIDESGMPKERFSAEFPKEGPSILRIQQVVRGDSAAYFCASSPVRNYEGYTFGSGTRLTVV.

The V call is TRBV6-6, the J call TRBJ2-7, with a possible D match to TRBD2 (6 bases). CDR3 size: 14 residues. Germline CDR1 reads MNHNY; CDR2 reads SVGAGI (reference sequence). Trimming took off 6 bases at V and 7 bases at J, with 19 bases between the two ends. The CDR3 sequence is CASRTTGDGGEQYF. The CDR3, as DNA: TGTGCCAGCAGGACCACGGGAGACGGCGGGGAGCAGTACTTC.

This clone was counted a single time. The chain links TRBV7-9 to TRBJ2-5; possibly TRBD1 or TRBD2 for D (5 bases each). There are 16 residues in the CDR3. V lost 6 bases and J 3 bases, leaving 20 bases between the germline ends. Germline loops: CDR1 SEHNR, CDR2 FQNEAQ (reference sequence). The CDR3, as DNA: TGTGCCAGCAGTTTAACACCGGGACGGGAAAAAGAGACCCAGTACTTC. As protein: CASSLTPGREKETQYF. Drawing the rest from reference TRBV7-9 and TRBJ2-5, the complete variable domain is DTGVSQNPRHKITKRGQNVTFRCDPISEHNRLYWYRQTLGQGPEFLTYFQNEAQLEKSRLLSDRFSAERPKGSFSTLEIQRTEQGDSAMYLCASSLTPGREKETQYFGPGTRLLVL.

The chain carries TRBV7-6 and TRBJ1-4, with D possibly being TRBD1 (6 bases). CDR1 is SGHVS and CDR2 is FNYEAQ in the germline V gene. The CDR3 loop spans 16 amino acids. V was clipped by 1 base and J by 6 bases, with 15 bases between them. The CDR3 is CASSLVPGHPDEKLFF. Here the CDR3 DNA reads TGTGCCAGCAGCTTAGTGCCGGGACATCCCGATGAAAAACTGTTTTTT.

This chain uses TRBV2 with TRBJ2-3, with unresolved D. V lost 2 bases, J lost 3 bases, and 3 bases lay in between. The CDR3 consists of 12 residues. Germline CDR1 SNHLY, CDR2 FYNNEI. CDR3 DNA sequence: TGTGCCAGCAGTGAAATAACAGATACGCAGTATTTT. It specifies CASSEITDTQYF.

This sequence joins TRBV24-1 and TRBJ2-3; D may correspond to TRBD1 or TRBD2 (7 bases each). The V end was cut by 0 bases, the J end by 5 bases, with 14 bases between. The CDR3 extends over 16 amino acids. Germline loops: CDR1 KGHDR, CDR2 SFDVKD. The CDR3 loop reads CATSDLQGGAIDTQYF. CDR3 coding DNA: TGTGCCACCAGTGATTTGCAGGGGGGGGCGATAGATACGCAGTATTTT.

The V and J genes are TRBV27 and TRBJ1-1, with D possibly matching TRBD1 (5 bases). Germline V gene lookup returns CDR1 MNHEY and CDR2 SMNVEV (reference sequence). The V gene lost 4 bases and the J gene lost 1 base, with 7 bases spanning the gap. This CDR3 is built from 13 residues. The CDR3 spells CASSWTRNTEAFF. The CDR3 region has the DNA TGTGCCAGCAGTTGGACAAGGAACACTGAAGCTTTCTTT.

J is TRBJ2-5 and V is TRBV5-1; D is unclear. V lost 0 bases to trimming and J lost 4 bases, with 10 bases between them. The CDR3 runs to 14 residues. CDR1 and CDR2 (germline): SGHRS, YFSETQ. The CDR3 coding sequence is TGCGCCAGCAGCTTGGGGGTCTACCTAGAGACCCAGTACTTC. This translates into CASSLGVYLETQYF.

Here the CDR3 DNA reads TGTGCCAGCAGCTTGGGGGGGACAGGGTATGGCTACACCTTC. It specifies CASSLGGTGYGYTF. The chain recombines TRBV11-2 with TRBJ1-2; 9 nucleotides align to TRBD1. Germline values: CDR1 SGHAT, CDR2 FQNNGV. This CDR3 is 14 amino acids long. V was clipped by 3 bases and J by 5 bases; unmatched bases: 4.

This sequence joins TRBV30 and TRBJ1-3, with D perhaps TRBD1 (5 bases). Germline V gives CDR1 GTSNPN, CDR2 SVGIG (reference sequence). V lost 4 bases, J lost 8 bases, and 9 bases lay in between. The CDR3 contains 11 residues. CDR3: CAWMQGDTIYF. CDR3 coding DNA: TGTGCCTGGATGCAGGGTGACACCATATATTTT.

V gene TRBV5-5 combines with J gene TRBJ1-6; TRBD1 matches 7 bases. This CDR3 region has 17 residues. The junction had 9 bases not matched to a gene; V was cut back by 4 bases and J by 2 bases. CDR1 SGHKS and CDR2 YYEKEE come from the germline V gene (reference sequence). The CDR3 protein is CASSLRTGAAYNSPLHF. The CDR3 coding sequence is TGTGCCAGCAGCCTACGAACAGGGGCAGCCTATAATTCACCCCTCCACTTT.

This chain connects TRBV2 to TRBJ1-3; D might be TRBD1 (5 bases). The CDR3 is made up of 14 amino acids. Per the germline V gene, CDR1 is SNHLY and CDR2 is FYNNEI. V lost 4 bases and J 2 bases, leaving 9 bases between the germline ends. The CDR3 sequence is CASSVGTPGNTIYF. CDR3 coding DNA: TGTGCCAGCAGTGTCGGGACCCCTGGAAACACCATATATTTT.

The J gene is TRBJ1-2, the V gene TRBV15; D not certain. V lost 0 bases and J lost 8, with 10 bases in between. Germline CDR1 LNHNV, CDR2 YYDKDF (reference sequence). The CDR3 is 13 residues long. The CDR3 region has the DNA TGTGCCACCAGCAGAGATCACGGAAGCGGCTACACCTTC. Its translation is CATSRDHGSGYTF.

The chain is built from TRBV11-2 and TRBJ2-1; the match to TRBD1 covers 7 bases. The CDR3 has 18 amino acids. J gave up 4 bases and V 5 bases, and 17 bases lay outside the gene matches. Germline V lookup: CDR1 SGHAT, CDR2 FQNNGV. CDR3 in DNA: TGTGCCAGCAGCCATCCTAAGGTGGGCAGGGGGTCATACAATGAGCAGTTCTTC. Encoded protein: CASSHPKVGRGSYNEQFF.

The sample holds one count of this clone. The V gene is TRBV19, the J gene TRBJ1-2; 8 bases line up with TRBD1. The CDR3 totals 13 residues. V lost 3 bases to trimming and J lost 8 bases; unmatched junction nucleotides: 5. Per germline, CDR1 LNHDA and CDR2 SQIVND (reference sequence). CDR3 bases: TGTGCCAGTAGTATCGAGACAGGGGTAGGCTACACCTTC. It codes for CASSIETGVGYTF.

The chain carries TRBV27 and TRBJ2-1; tentatively, D is TRBD1 or TRBD2 (5 bases each). The CDR3 has 16 residues. Trimming removed 2 bases at V and 0 bases at J, with 11 bases between. CDR1 is MNHEY and CDR2 is SMNVEV in the germline V gene (reference sequence). The CDR3 here is CASSLGWGSSYNEQFF. CDR3 nucleotides: TGTGCCAGCAGTTTAGGTTGGGGGAGCTCCTACAATGAGCAGTTCTTC.

The CDR3, as DNA: TGTGCCTCAACCGGCCGAGCGGGGGACACAGATACGCAGTATTTT. Protein: CASTGRAGDTDTQYF. V and J are TRBV10-3 and TRBJ2-3; TRBD2 matches 8 bases. CDR1 ENHRY and CDR2 SYGVKD come from the germline V gene. J lost 2 bases, V lost 11 bases, and 12 bases had no gene match. This CDR3 is built from 15 residues.

The chain couples TRBV27 to TRBJ2-2, with D uncertain. From germline, CDR1 is MNHEY and CDR2 SMNVEV (reference sequence). V shed 6 bases and J shed 0 bases, with 11 bases lying between them. This CDR3 comprises 15 residues. CDR3 nucleotides: TGTGCCAGCAGACGGACGGTTGCGAACACCGGGGAGCTGTTTTTT. It yields the protein CASRRTVANTGELFF.

This chain connects TRBV14 to TRBJ1-2, with a possible D match to TRBD1 (5 bases). Trimming took off 3 bases at V and 0 bases at J, with 11 bases between the two ends. The CDR3 totals 15 residues. CDR1 and CDR2 (germline): SGHDN, FVKESK. CDR3 sequence reads: CASSQGLGANYGYTF. DNA for the CDR3: TGTGCCAGCAGCCAGGGGTTGGGGGCTAACTATGGCTACACCTTC.

The chain combines TRBV4-3 with TRBJ1-2; 9 nucleotides match TRBD1. The V and J ends lost 3 bases and 3 bases, in that order; junction bases with no gene match: 5. The CDR3 spans 15 residues. Germline values: CDR1 LGHNA, CDR2 YSLEER. This CDR3 reads CASSQDGTGYYGYTF. CDR3 in DNA: TGCGCCAGCAGCCAGGACGGGACAGGGTACTATGGCTACACCTTC.

The chain couples TRBV7-6 to TRBJ1-6; D is unclear. The germline gives CDR1 SGHVS, CDR2 FNYEAQ. Deletions cut 0 bases from V and 7 bases from J, with 4 bases between. The length of the CDR3 is 13 residues. As DNA, the CDR3 is TGTGCCAGCAGCTTAGCGGACAATTCACCCCTCCACTTT. Protein sequence: CASSLADNSPLHF.